This T cell receptor (beta chain) stems from a study of blood T cell repertoires in COVID-19. Germline CDR1 SGHDN, CDR2 FVKESK. Deletions cut 0 bases from V and 10 bases from J, with 12 bases between. The CDR3 loop spans 14 amino acids. Clones were read by immunoSEQ multiplex PCR, and TCRdb kept only the in-frame ones, dropping some. The table has 310,000 or so clones, 85% to 90% seen once. The study recruited people aged roughly 18 to 100 years across about two dozen US areas. The sequence derives from a woman under 30 who had recovered from COVID-19. The V gene is TRBV14, the J gene TRBJ1-4; D may be TRBD1 (5 bases). The sequencing input was PBMCs or T cells enriched from blood (not recorded which). The DNA for the CDR3 is TGTGCCAGCAGCCAAGAGGTACAGGAAGGAAAACTGTTTTTT. Translation: CASSQEVQEGKLFF.